Shown below are 30 T cell receptor beta chains from a single sample sequenced in a study of T cell repertoires in ileal Crohn's disease. Profiled with immunoSEQ multiplex PCR; TCRdb holds only in-frame clones, not every one. Of under 13,000 clones listed, around 90% are singletons. As for time point: inflamed ileum from the surgical specimen. Input material: ileal tissue. The receptor source for this set is an adult with Crohn's disease.

The V call is TRBV4-3, the J call TRBJ2-6, with 7 bases fitting TRBD1. The CDR3 is 16 amino acids. V lost 5 bases and J lost 4; bases outside the gene matches: 8. Germline CDR1 and CDR2: LGHNA and YSLEER. This CDR3 is CASSFDRASGANVLTF. CDR3 DNA sequence: TGCGCCAGCAGCTTCGACAGGGCATCAGGGGCCAACGTCCTGACTTTC.

This clone was observed a single time. The chain has TRBV5-1 and TRBJ1-1, with D unresolved. Trimming pared 4 bases from V and 3 bases from J, leaving 13 bases between. Germline V lookup: CDR1 SGHRS, CDR2 YFSETQ. This CDR3 has 14 residues. CDR3 coding DNA: TGCGCCAGCAGCGGTAGGAACCGGGACACTGAAGCTTTCTTT. Translation gives CASSGRNRDTEAFF. Drawing the rest from reference TRBV5-1 and TRBJ1-1, the complete variable domain is KAGVTQTPRYLIKTRGQQVTLSCSPISGHRSVSWYQQTPGQGLQFLFEYFSETQRNKGNFPGRFSGRQFSNSRSEMNVSTLELGDSALYLCASSGRNRDTEAFFGQGTRLTVV.

The chain uses TRBV6-4 and TRBJ2-3; no definite D call. V gave up 6 bases and J gave up 0 bases, with 13 bases separating them. CDR1 is MRHNA and CDR2 is SNTAGT in the germline V gene. The CDR3 has 15 residues. CDR3 DNA sequence: TGTGCCAGCAGGGAAGGACGCTTGAGCACAGATACGCAGTATTTT. Its translation: CASREGRLSTDTQYF.

The chain combines TRBV7-9 with TRBJ1-5, with D perhaps TRBD1 (5 bases). Germline V gene lookup returns CDR1 SEHNR and CDR2 FQNEAQ (reference sequence). The CDR3 length is 17 residues. Trimming left V 1 base short and J 0 bases short, with 13 bases between. Here the CDR3 reads CASSLELGDYSNQPQHF. In DNA, the CDR3 is TGTGCCAGCAGCTTAGAATTGGGGGATTATAGCAATCAGCCCCAGCATTTT.

Written as DNA, the CDR3 is TGCGCCAGCAGCGGGGGGACAGGGCCATTCTACGAGCAGTACGTC. Amino acid sequence: CASSGGTGPFYEQYV. This sequence joins TRBV5-1 and TRBJ2-7; 9 bases agree with TRBD1. The germline gives CDR1 SGHRS, CDR2 YFSETQ. Trimming removed 4 bases from V and 3 bases from J; junction bases left unmatched: 8. The CDR3 consists of 15 residues.

The CDR3 DNA follows: TGTGCCAGTAGTATAGCAGCGAACACCGGGGAGCTGTTTTTT. It specifies CASSIAANTGELFF. The chain has TRBV19 and TRBJ2-2; D gene uncertain. The CDR3 has 14 amino acids. The ends were cut back, 1 base at V and 0 bases at J, with 3 bases in the middle. Germline V gene sequence: CDR1 LNHDA, CDR2 SQIVND (reference sequence).

Sample share makes this clone medium-sized. The chain joins TRBV30 to TRBJ1-3; D remains unclear. V shed 0 bases and J shed 0 bases, with 9 bases lying between them. CDR1 is GTSNPN and CDR2 is SVGIG in the germline V gene (reference sequence). There are 15 residues in the CDR3. CDR3 residues: CAWSVGGSSGNTIYF. The CDR3 DNA reads as TGTGCCTGGAGTGTAGGAGGCAGCTCTGGAAACACCATATATTTT.

This CDR3 reads CASSQDRVAGARFF. The CDR3 DNA reads TGCGCCAGCAGCCAAGATAGGGTAGCGGGAGCGCGGTTCTTC. The chain is built from TRBV4-1 and TRBJ2-1; 9 bases match TRBD2. In germline, CDR1 is MGHRA, CDR2 YSYEKL. The trim removed 0 bases at V and 15 bases at J, leaving 9 bases unmatched. This CDR3 is built from 14 residues.

The chain links TRBV5-8 to TRBJ1-2, with 10 positions matching TRBD1. Unmatched junction bases numbered 6, after V lost 2 bases and J lost 8 bases. The CDR3 consists of 14 residues. Per germline, CDR1 SGHTS and CDR2 YDEGEE. Written as DNA, the CDR3 is TGTGCCAGCAGCTTAAGAGGACAGGGGGACGGCTACACCTTC. It specifies CASSLRGQGDGYTF.

V usage is TRBV30 and J usage is TRBJ2-6; 12 nucleotides match TRBD1. With V trimmed by 6 bases and J by 3 bases, 12 bases remained unmatched. The germline V gene has CDR1 GTSNPN and CDR2 SVGIG (reference sequence). The CDR3 spans 18 residues. In DNA, the CDR3 is TGTGCCTGCCAAACCCCGGGACAGGGGGCGTTTGGGGCCAACGTCCTGACTTTC. Its protein product is CACQTPGQGAFGANVLTF.

This clone was observed a handful of times. The chain combines TRBV15 with TRBJ1-1; TRBD1 might be the D (5 bases). V was clipped by 1 base and J by 5 bases, with 11 bases between them. The length of the CDR3 is 14 residues. Germline V gene sequence: CDR1 LNHNV, CDR2 YYDKDF (reference sequence). The CDR3 region has the DNA TGTGCCACCAGCAGAGGGGGGGGGAGAACTGAAGCTTTCTTT. It translates to CATSRGGGRTEAFF.

This chain uses TRBV9 with TRBJ2-5, with D hard to call. Germline values: CDR1 SGDLS, CDR2 YYNGEE. The CDR3 is made up of 13 amino acids. With 0 bases removed from V and 6 bases from J, the gap between germline ends came to 9 bases. CDR3: CASSVGETKTQYF. The CDR3 DNA reads TGTGCCAGCAGCGTAGGAGAGACCAAGACCCAGTACTTC.

The V call is TRBV29-1, the J call TRBJ1-1; no clear D gene. This CDR3 contains 12 residues. Trimming took 6 bases from V and 5 from J, leaving 13 bases between them. In germline, CDR1 is SQVTM, CDR2 ANQGSEA. The CDR3 nucleotides read TGCAGCGTGGCAAGGGATGGGACTGAAGCTTTCTTT. Amino acids: CSVARDGTEAFF.

Here the CDR3 reads CASSDQTQGRTEAFF. CDR3 in DNA: TGCGCCAGCAGTGACCAAACACAGGGAAGAACTGAAGCTTTCTTT. The V and J genes are TRBV10-2 and TRBJ1-1, with TRBD1 as a possible D gene (6 bases). CDR3 length equals 15 residues. Germline values: CDR1 WSHSY, CDR2 SAAADI. V was cut by 3 bases and J by 5 bases, with 16 bases left in between.

This chain links TRBV5-6 with TRBJ1-5; D is unresolved. The CDR3 covers 15 residues. V lost 2 bases to trimming and J lost 3 bases, with 12 bases between them. Germline CDR1 reads SGHDT; CDR2 reads YYEEEE. Here the CDR3 reads CASSFLGASNQPQHF. As DNA, the CDR3 is TGTGCCAGCAGCTTCCTGGGAGCCTCCAATCAGCCCCAGCATTTT.

This clone has a single count. V is TRBV5-5 and J is TRBJ1-5; 7 positions match TRBD1. This CDR3 comprises 16 residues. With V trimmed by 1 base and J by 6 bases, 10 bases remained unmatched. Germline V gene lookup returns CDR1 SGHKS and CDR2 YYEKEE (reference sequence). CDR3 region: CASSLTGTVDSQPQHF. The CDR3 DNA follows: TGTGCCAGCAGCTTGACCGGGACAGTAGACAGTCAGCCCCAGCATTTT. The whole variable domain, filled in from reference TRBV5-5 and TRBJ1-5, reads DAGVTQSPTHLIKTRGQQVTLRCSPISGHKSVSWYQQVLGQGPQFIFQYYEKEERGRGNFPDRFSARQFPNYSSELNVNALLLGDSALYLCASSLTGTVDSQPQHFGDGTRLSIL.

The chain carries TRBV10-3 and TRBJ1-6; possibly TRBD1 for D (5 bases). Per the germline V gene, CDR1 is ENHRY and CDR2 is SYGVKD. With 0 bases removed from V and 9 bases from J, the gap between germline ends came to 15 bases. This CDR3 contains 16 residues. The CDR3 region has the DNA TGTGCCATCAGTGAGTCGGAGAGGGGTGGTATTTCACCCCTCCACTTT. Its translation: CAISESERGGISPLHF.

This rearrangement joins TRBV2 to TRBJ2-2, with D unresolved. The V gene lost 3 bases and the J gene lost 5 bases, with 4 bases spanning the gap. The CDR3 is 12 amino acids. Germline assignment: CDR1 SNHLY and CDR2 FYNNEI. In DNA, the CDR3 is TGTGCCAGCAGTGAGGAGACCGGGGAGCTGTTTTTT. It yields the protein CASSEETGELFF.

The chain uses TRBV11-3 and TRBJ2-1; TRBD1 might be the D (6 bases). V was cut by 5 bases and J by 6 bases, with 8 bases left in between. The CDR3 covers 12 residues. CDR1 is SGHNT, CDR2 YENEEA, per germline. The CDR3: CASSQTGNEQFF. The CDR3 DNA reads TGTGCCAGCAGCCAGACAGGCAATGAGCAGTTCTTC.

This rearrangement joins TRBV6-4 to TRBJ2-7, with D perhaps TRBD1 (6 bases). This CDR3 contains 14 residues. In germline, CDR1 is MRHNA, CDR2 SNTAGT. Trimming shortened V by 8 bases and J by 6 bases, and 20 bases separated the two germline ends. As DNA, the CDR3 is TGTGCCAGCGAGAGTTTGGGACAAGAAGCCGAGCAGTACGTC. Protein sequence: CASESLGQEAEQYV.

The chain links TRBV7-3 to TRBJ2-3; D possibly uses TRBD1 or TRBD2 (7 bases each). V lost 3 bases to trimming and J lost 6 bases, with 19 bases between them. The CDR3 length is 16 residues. In germline, CDR1 is SGHTA, CDR2 FQGTGA. The CDR3: CASSFGRGRGIDTQYF. CDR3 DNA sequence: TGTGCCAGCAGCTTTGGGAGGGGCAGGGGGATTGATACGCAGTATTTT.

The V call is TRBV5-6, the J call TRBJ2-2; no clear D. Trimming took off 0 bases at V and 5 bases at J, with 5 bases between the two ends. CDR1 is SGHDT, CDR2 YYEEEE, per germline. The CDR3 runs 13 residues. The CDR3 bases are TGTGCCAGCAGCTTGGACTTTACCGGGGAGCTGTTTTTT. Protein: CASSLDFTGELFF.

This chain connects TRBV7-9 to TRBJ1-3; possibly TRBD1 for D (6 bases). Trimming stripped 5 bases from V and 8 bases from J, with 13 bases between. Germline-derived CDR1 and CDR2 are SEHNR and FQNEAQ (reference sequence). This CDR3 region has 13 residues. The CDR3 here is CASSVYTGHTIYF. As DNA, the CDR3 is TGTGCCAGCAGCGTCTACACAGGGCACACCATATATTTT.

J is TRBJ1-2 and V is TRBV7-2; TRBD1 agrees at 7 bases. The CDR3 totals 13 residues. V trimming: 7 bases; J trimming: 5 bases; junction bases outside the gene matches: 7. The germline V gene has CDR1 SGHTA and CDR2 FQGNSA. The CDR3 nucleotides read TGTGCCAGCACCTGGGACAGACAATATGGCTACACCTTC. Amino acids: CASTWDRQYGYTF.

The V call is TRBV29-1, the J call TRBJ2-7, with 9 nucleotides matching TRBD2. The CDR3 has 13 residues. Germline values: CDR1 SQVTM, CDR2 ANQGSEA. V dropped 6 bases and J dropped 7; count of bases not matched to a gene: 10. Here the CDR3 reads CSVSLSSGSEQYV. The DNA of the CDR3 is TGCAGCGTATCCTTGAGTAGCGGGAGTGAGCAGTACGTC.

This clone was seen just once. The chain carries TRBV18 and TRBJ1-3; 7 bases are shared with TRBD1. Losses at the gene ends were 3 bases for V and 0 bases for J; bases not matched to a gene: 8. This CDR3 comprises 17 residues. In germline, CDR1 is KGHSH, CDR2 LQKENI. CDR3 loop: CASSPSTGSFSGNTIYF. The DNA of the CDR3 is TGTGCCAGCTCACCCTCGACAGGGTCATTCTCTGGAAACACCATATATTTT.

This clone was counted once. This chain joins TRBV9 and TRBJ2-7; 12 bases map to TRBD2. The CDR3 extends over 15 amino acids. The V gene end was trimmed by 0 bases and the J gene end by 7 bases; junction bases not matched to a gene: 5. CDR1 and CDR2 from the germline V gene are SGDLS and YYNGEE. CDR3 nucleotides: TGTGCCAGCAGCGTAGACGGACTAGCGGGAAGGGAGCAGTACTTC. It is translated as CASSVDGLAGREQYF.

This chain uses TRBV18 with TRBJ2-1, with 14 bases fitting TRBD2. Germline V lookup: CDR1 KGHSH, CDR2 LQKENI. This CDR3 is 16 amino acids long. V dropped 2 bases and J dropped 5; count of bases not matched to a gene: 2. The CDR3 protein is CASSPGTSGRNNEQFF. CDR3 nucleotide sequence: TGTGCCAGCTCACCAGGGACTAGCGGGAGAAACAATGAGCAGTTCTTC.

J is TRBJ2-7 and V is TRBV5-1; tentatively, D is TRBD1 (6 bases). V lost 4 bases and J 2 bases, leaving 19 bases between the germline ends. This CDR3 contains 16 residues. CDR1 SGHRS and CDR2 YFSETQ come from the germline V gene. The CDR3 spells CASSPMTLDSTYEQYF. The CDR3 nucleotides read TGCGCCAGCAGCCCGATGACTTTGGACAGCACCTACGAGCAGTACTTC.

For the CDR3, the DNA is TGCGCCAGCAACTTAAGGTACCCCCCCTACGAGCAGTACTTC. Translation: CASNLRYPPYEQYF. The chain recombines TRBV10-1 with TRBJ2-7; D is uncertain. The CDR3 spans 14 residues. Between the trimmed V and J ends, which lost 7 bases and 2 bases, there was a span of 15 bases. Germline V gene data show CDR1 as WNHNN and CDR2 as SYGVQD (reference sequence).